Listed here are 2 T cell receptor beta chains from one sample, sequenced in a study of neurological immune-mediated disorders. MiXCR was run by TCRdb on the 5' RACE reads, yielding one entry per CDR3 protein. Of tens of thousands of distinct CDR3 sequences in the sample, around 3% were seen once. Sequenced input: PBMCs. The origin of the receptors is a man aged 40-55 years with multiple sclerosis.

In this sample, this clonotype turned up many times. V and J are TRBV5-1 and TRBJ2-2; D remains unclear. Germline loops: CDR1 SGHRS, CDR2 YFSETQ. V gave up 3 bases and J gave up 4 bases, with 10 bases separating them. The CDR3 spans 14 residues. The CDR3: CASSWAGTTGELFF. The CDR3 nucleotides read TGCGCCAGCAGCTGGGCAGGTACCACCGGGGAGCTGTTTTTT.

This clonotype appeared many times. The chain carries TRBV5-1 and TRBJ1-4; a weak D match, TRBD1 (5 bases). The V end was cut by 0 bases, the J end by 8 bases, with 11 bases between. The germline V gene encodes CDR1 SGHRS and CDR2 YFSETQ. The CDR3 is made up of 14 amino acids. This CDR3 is CASSLGDHGEKLFF. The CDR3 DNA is TGCGCCAGCAGCTTGGGGGACCACGGGGAAAAACTGTTTTTT.